Shown below are 5 T cell receptor beta chains from a single sample sequenced in a study of PD-L1 blockade in urothelial cancer (dated by TCRdb to 2017 to 2019). The meaning of the sample's time point label: pretreatment peripheral blood. Library method: the immunoSEQ multiplex PCR assay. This immuneACCESS table, as held by TCRdb, lists in-frame sequences with V and J called but not all clones. Of the missing ones, under half trace to an unresolved V gene in checked studies; the others have no known cause. In all, the sample holds approximately 70,000 clones, and roughly 89% of those were seen once. The top ten constitute approximately 10% of the sample. Sample: PBMCs, taken around atezolizumab (anti-PD-L1) treatment. These receptors came from a woman in her 70s with urothelial cancer.

This clone occurred once. The V gene is TRBV4-1, the J gene TRBJ2-7; 13 bases align to TRBD2. Germline V gene lookup returns CDR1 MGHRA and CDR2 YSYEKL. The length of the CDR3 is 21 residues. Trimming took 3 bases from V and 2 from J; bases not matched to a gene: 19. The CDR3 loop reads CASSHRIPGLAGQITTYEQYF. CDR3 DNA sequence: TGCGCCAGCAGCCACCGAATTCCGGGACTAGCGGGGCAAATTACGACCTACGAGCAGTACTTC.

This chain uses TRBV18 with TRBJ1-4, with D unclear. Germline-derived CDR1 and CDR2 are KGHSH and LQKENI. Between the trimmed V and J ends, which lost 6 bases and 8 bases, there was a span of 10 bases. This CDR3 is 12 amino acids long. DNA for the CDR3: TGTGCCAGCTCCCCTCCCGGGGAAAAACTGTTTTTT. This codes for CASSPPGEKLFF. The entire variable domain, with the rest obtained from reference TRBV18 and TRBJ1-4, is as follows: NAGVMQNPRHLVRRRGQEARLRCSPMKGHSHVYWYRQLPEEGLKFMVYLQKENIIDESGMPKERFSAEFPKEGPSILRIQQVVRGDSAAYFCASSPPGEKLFFGSGTQLSVL.

This chain joins TRBV28 and TRBJ2-7; a weak D match, TRBD1 (5 bases). The CDR3 consists of 12 residues. The V and J ends lost 8 bases and 2 bases respectively, with 10 bases between them. The germline CDR1 and CDR2 sequences are MDHEN and SYDVKM. CDR3 sequence (DNA): TGTGCCAGCCGAGACAGCGCCTACGAGCAGTACTTC. Residues: CASRDSAYEQYF.

This rearrangement joins TRBV10-3 to TRBJ2-1; maybe TRBD2 (5 bases). CDR1 and CDR2 from the germline V gene are ENHRY and SYGVKD. The CDR3 extends over 17 amino acids. V was trimmed by 0 bases and J by 4 bases, leaving 16 bases between them. The CDR3 DNA is TGTGCCATCAGTGAGTCAAGGGCCGGAGGAGAATACAATGAGCAGTTCTTC. Amino acid sequence: CAISESRAGGEYNEQFF.

The chain carries TRBV19 and TRBJ2-7; TRBD1 matches 8 bases. CDR3 size: 15 residues. The ends lost 1 base at V and 2 bases at J; junction bases unmatched: 4. Germline loops: CDR1 LNHDA, CDR2 SQIVND (reference sequence). Here the CDR3 reads CASSIGQTGAYEQYF. The CDR3 DNA is TGTGCCAGTAGTATAGGCCAGACAGGGGCCTACGAGCAGTACTTC.